This T cell receptor beta chain appears in the sequencing data of a study of tumor-infiltrating lymphocytes in primary liver carcinoma. Study information: Aged between 30 and 69 years, the patients were men and women. General observations from the study: Found in all five tumor regions were only about 7.5-24% of top clones. Pairs comparing tumor with adjacent tissue or blood overlapped less than pairs drawn from tumor regions.

From about 0.45 ug total RNA, TCR beta cDNA was generated with a primer in the constant region. Libraries of TCR beta came from three nested multiplex PCR rounds with slightly modified ARM-PCR. Two initial PCR rounds of 10 to 11 cycles each paired TRBV1-TRBV30 forward primers with a C-beta reverse primer. TCRdb re-derived calls from the multiplex PCR reads in MiXCR, one entry per CDR3 protein. The sample lists about 64,000 distinct CDR3 sequences, over 60% occurring once. The roughly 20-31 mg bulk tissue piece was not sorted before simultaneous RNA and DNA extraction. Subjects presented with primary liver carcinoma managed by surgical resection. Worth noting for this clonotype: Its specificity is not known.

The CDR3 runs to 15 residues. The germline CDR1 and CDR2 sequences are MDHEN and SYDVKM. Trimming removed 6 bases at V and 6 bases at J, with 20 bases between. The receptor comes from a man aged 40-50 years with primary liver carcinoma and hepatitis B virus infection. Sample: liver tumor tissue from sampling region 4. The subset is: tumor region T4, right-lateral pole. This rearrangement joins TRBV28 to TRBJ1-2; no reliable D call. CDR3 DNA sequence: TGTGCCAGCAGGTCTCCGGGAGAGTGGAGAAATGGCTACACCTTC. It codes for CASRSPGEWRNGYTF.